This T cell receptor (beta chain) came from a study of blood T cell repertoires in COVID-19. As for the study in general: Acute and convalescent COVID-19 specimens originated in the United States, Italy and Spain.

Clones were sequenced by immunoSEQ multiplex PCR, and TCRdb holds only the in-frame ones, with some missing. Among tens of thousands of clones listed, about nine tenths were seen once. The CDR3 is 18 residues long. V shed 1 base and J shed 1 base, with 19 bases lying between them. Germline loops: CDR1 SGHTA, CDR2 FQGNSA. The chain joins TRBV7-2 to TRBJ2-5; D possibly corresponds to TRBD1 (6 bases). This clonotype originated in a woman older than 75 with acute or convalescent COVID-19. Sequencing was done on a sample of peripheral blood. The CDR3, as DNA: TGTGCCAGCAGCTTAGTAGCAGGGGCCGGTAGTATCCAAGAGACCCAGTACTTC. This sequence encodes CASSLVAGAGSIQETQYF.